Below are 4 T cell receptor beta chains sequenced from a single sample in a study of response to subunit inactivated influenza vaccine. Via MiXCR, TCRdb re-called the RT-PCR reads, giving one row per CDR3 protein. This table holds roughly 500,000 distinct CDR3 sequences, approximately 22% found once. This sample also belongs to another study, concerning T cells expressing NK-cell markers. That work states: In generating TCR beta cDNA, 5'RACE template switching with UMIs was used.

This material consisted of CD4+ T cells sorted from PBMCs, taken approximately 12 days after vaccination. These receptors were obtained from a man aged 45-65 years who received an inactivated influenza vaccine.

This clonotype was counted a few times. The rearrangement links TRBV5-1 to TRBJ2-7; the D gene is possibly TRBD1 (6 bases). Trimming took 5 bases from V and 6 from J, leaving 15 bases between them. The CDR3 has 13 residues. Germline V gives CDR1 SGHRS, CDR2 YFSETQ. The CDR3 here is CASRENRDGEQYF. The CDR3 DNA sequence: TGCGCCAGCAGGGAGAACAGGGACGGCGAGCAGTACTTC.

This clonotype has at least ten counts. The chain employs TRBV3-1 and TRBJ2-7; D is undetermined. CDR1 LGHDT and CDR2 YNNKEL come from the germline V gene (reference sequence). CDR3 size: 15 residues. The V and J ends lost 0 bases and 2 bases respectively, with 11 bases between them. The CDR3 spells CASSQEASFTYEQYF. As DNA, the CDR3 is TGTGCCAGCAGCCAAGAGGCGTCTTTTACCTACGAGCAGTACTTC.

The chain recombines TRBV6-1 with TRBJ2-3, with 10 bases aligning to TRBD1. Germline V lookup: CDR1 MNHNS, CDR2 SASEGT. The CDR3 contains 15 residues. Trimming cost V 6 bases and J 2 bases; bases outside gene matches: 5. The CDR3 protein is CASRWTGGITDTQYF. The DNA of the CDR3 is TGTGCCAGCAGATGGACAGGGGGGATCACAGATACGCAGTATTTT.

Only a few counts were recorded for this clonotype. The rearrangement links TRBV5-1 to TRBJ2-2, with unresolved D. The V gene lost 5 bases and the J gene lost 7 bases, with 12 bases spanning the gap. The germline CDR1 and CDR2 sequences are SGHRS and YFSETQ. This CDR3 contains 13 residues. CDR3 nucleotide sequence: TGCGCCAGCAGACTGGTCGAGAACGGGGAGCTGTTTTTT. Translated: CASRLVENGELFF.